This T cell receptor beta chain came from a study of regulatory T cells in long-lasting Graves disease. Study-wide points: Persistent Graves' cases showed lower TCR diversity than newly diagnosed cases. TRBV28, TRBJ1-2 and TRBJ2-5 emerged as the favored segments in persistent disease. More public clonotypes were shared by persistent patients (about 2,700) than by new patients (roughly 1,000).

Time point given: newly diagnosed GD, antithyroid drugs for less than 3 months. Extracted PBMC RNA gave rise to the TCR library. The collection involved drawing approximately 9 milliliters of peripheral blood into EDTA tubes. For TCR beta, libraries came from iRepertoire HTBI primers and Arm-PCR of CDR3 regions. One entry per CDR3 protein, called by TCRdb with MiXCR from the multiplex PCR reads. The sample has about 240,000 distinct CDR3 sequences; roughly 21% are singletons. The ends were cut back, 0 bases at V and 2 bases at J, with 9 bases in the middle. CDR3 length equals 14 residues. Germline V gene sequence: CDR1 SGHNT, CDR2 YYREEE (reference sequence). Details on this clonotype: The antigen is undetermined.

The starting material was peripheral blood mononuclear cells (PBMCs), obtained at new diagnosis, from a patient treated with antithyroid drugs. The TCR originated in a female donor with Graves disease. The chain combines TRBV5-4 with TRBJ2-7; D not resolved. The CDR3 loop is CASSLGQFTYEQYF. For the CDR3, the DNA is TGTGCCAGCAGCTTGGGGCAGTTTACCTACGAGCAGTACTTC.